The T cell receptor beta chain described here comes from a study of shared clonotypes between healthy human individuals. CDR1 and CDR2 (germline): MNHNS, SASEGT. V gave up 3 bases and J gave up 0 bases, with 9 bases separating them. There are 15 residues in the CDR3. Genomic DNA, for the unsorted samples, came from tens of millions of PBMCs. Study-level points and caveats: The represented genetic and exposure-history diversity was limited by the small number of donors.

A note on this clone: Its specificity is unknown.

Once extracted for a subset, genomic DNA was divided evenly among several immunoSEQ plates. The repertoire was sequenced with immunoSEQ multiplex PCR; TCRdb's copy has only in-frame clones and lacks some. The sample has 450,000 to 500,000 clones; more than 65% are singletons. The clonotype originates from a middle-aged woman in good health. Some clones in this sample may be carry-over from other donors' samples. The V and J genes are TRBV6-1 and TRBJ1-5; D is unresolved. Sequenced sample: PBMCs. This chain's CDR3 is CASSDRWVSNQPQHF. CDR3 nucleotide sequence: TGTGCCAGCAGTGATAGGTGGGTTAGCAATCAGCCCCAGCATTTT.